Each of the 32 T cell receptor beta chains below was sequenced from the same sample in a study of cytomegalovirus exposure and HLA in healthy donors. The assay was immunoSEQ multiplex PCR, and TCRdb's table has in-frame clones only and misses some. The data show about 130,000 clones, more than 95% seen once. What was sequenced was PBMCs. Receptors originate from a man between 18 and 35 years old in good health and CMV-seronegative.

J is TRBJ2-4 and V is TRBV2; TRBD2 matches at 10 bases. The germline CDR1 and CDR2 sequences are SNHLY and FYNNEI. V shed 6 bases and J 2 bases; nucleotides not matched to a gene: 7. The CDR3 length is 16 residues. The CDR3 protein is CASSTRAGGPKNIQYF. Here the CDR3 DNA reads TGTGCCAGCAGCACCAGAGCGGGAGGGCCCAAAAACATTCAGTACTTC.

This chain connects TRBV18 to TRBJ1-1; possibly TRBD1 for D (5 bases). The CDR3 is made up of 15 amino acids. Trimming pared 3 bases from V and 7 bases from J, leaving 18 bases between. Germline loops: CDR1 KGHSH, CDR2 LQKENI. In DNA, the CDR3 is TGTGCCAGCTCACCTGACGCAGGGCTGAGTGATGAAGCTTTCTTT. Its protein is CASSPDAGLSDEAFF.

The chain recombines TRBV4-1 with TRBJ1-5; D is perhaps TRBD1 (5 bases). The germline gives CDR1 MGHRA, CDR2 YSYEKL. V lost 1 base, J lost 2 bases, and 9 bases lay in between. This CDR3 has 15 amino acids. CDR3 protein: CASSQVTGGNQPQHF. DNA for the CDR3: TGCGCCAGCAGCCAAGTTACGGGGGGCAATCAGCCCCAGCATTTT.

The chain has TRBV4-3 and TRBJ2-1; 9 positions agree with TRBD2. CDR1 and CDR2 from the germline V gene are LGHNA and YSLEER. Losses at the gene ends were 1 base for V and 0 bases for J; bases not matched to a gene: 4. The CDR3 totals 17 residues. The CDR3 sequence is CASSQAAGGSSYNEQFF. CDR3 coding DNA: TGCGCCAGCAGCCAAGCGGCGGGAGGGTCCTCCTACAATGAGCAGTTCTTC.

This clone was seen just once. This chain connects TRBV28 to TRBJ1-2, with D hard to call. The CDR3 extends over 14 amino acids. V dropped 3 bases and J dropped 6 bases, with 14 bases sitting between them. Germline values: CDR1 MDHEN, CDR2 SYDVKM. In DNA form, the CDR3 reads TGTGCCAGCAGTTTTGGCCCACACCCGCATGGCTACACCTTC. Its protein product is CASSFGPHPHGYTF.

The chain is built from TRBV28 and TRBJ1-5; TRBD1 aligns across 7 bases. V trimming: 2 bases; J trimming: 4 bases; junction bases outside the gene matches: 14. CDR3 length: 18 residues. In germline, CDR1 is MDHEN, CDR2 SYDVKM. This CDR3 reads CASSLGISQGTGNQPQHF. Here the CDR3 DNA reads TGTGCCAGCAGTTTAGGAATTTCACAGGGGACGGGTAATCAGCCCCAGCATTTT. Looking up the rest from reference TRBV28 and TRBJ1-5 gives the full variable domain: DVKVTQSSRYLVKRTGEKVFLECVQDMDHENMFWYRQDPGLGLRLIYFSYDVKMKEKGDIPEGYSVSREKKERFSLILESASTNQTSMYLCASSLGISQGTGNQPQHFGDGTRLSIL.

The sample holds one count of this clone. At one end, the junction sequence differs from germline, possibly due to a read error. This same CDR3 is encoded by further DNA sequences in the sample. The gene calls are TRBV7-2 and TRBJ2-7; 8 bases are shared with TRBD2. The length of the CDR3 is 16 residues. Germline-derived CDR1 and CDR2 are SGHTA and FQGNSA. The CDR3: CASSLALTSGTYEQYF. CDR3 sequence (DNA): TGTGCCAGCAGCTTAGCGCTCACTAGCGGTACCTATGAGCAGTACTTC.

The chain combines TRBV28 with TRBJ1-4; no clear D. Germline V gene data show CDR1 as MDHEN and CDR2 as SYDVKM. Deletions cut 5 bases from V and 10 bases from J, with 11 bases between. The CDR3 totals 12 residues. The CDR3 sequence is CASSPQVAKLFF. The CDR3 coding sequence is TGTGCCAGCAGTCCTCAGGTGGCAAAACTGTTTTTT.

J is TRBJ2-2 and V is TRBV28; 10 nucleotides line up with TRBD2. Germline V CDR1 and CDR2: MDHEN, SYDVKM. With V trimmed by 4 bases and J by 5 bases, 13 bases remained unmatched. The CDR3 has 18 amino acids. CDR3: CASSSPLAGVLKTGELFF. CDR3 DNA sequence: TGTGCCAGCAGTTCCCCCCTAGCGGGAGTTTTGAAGACCGGGGAGCTGTTTTTT. The variable domain in full, with the rest retrieved from reference TRBV28 and TRBJ2-2, is DVKVTQSSRYLVKRTGEKVFLECVQDMDHENMFWYRQDPGLGLRLIYFSYDVKMKEKGDIPEGYSVSREKKERFSLILESASTNQTSMYLCASSSPLAGVLKTGELFFGEGSRLTVL.

The chain joins TRBV5-4 to TRBJ2-1; TRBD2 agrees at 16 bases. The CDR3 runs to 16 residues. V was pared by 8 bases and J by 3 bases, with 5 bases of the junction left unmatched. The germline CDR1 and CDR2 sequences are SGHNT and YYREEE (reference sequence). CDR3: CASGTSGRAGYNEQFF. CDR3 nucleotides: TGTGCCAGTGGGACTAGCGGGAGGGCCGGCTACAATGAGCAGTTCTTC.

J is TRBJ2-4 and V is TRBV7-9; 11 bases align to TRBD1. The germline CDR1 and CDR2 sequences are SEHNR and FQNEAQ (reference sequence). The J segment lost 6 bases and the V segment lost 6 bases, leaving 7 bases of the junction unmatched. The CDR3 totals 15 residues. The CDR3 loop reads CASSFTGTGGNIQYF. CDR3 DNA: TGTGCCAGCAGTTTCACCGGGACAGGGGGAAACATTCAGTACTTC.

This clone was observed a single time. This specimen includes other DNA sequences encoding the same CDR3. The chain combines TRBV28 with TRBJ1-2; TRBD1 might be the D (5 bases). Germline V CDR1 and CDR2: MDHEN, SYDVKM. The V gene lost 5 bases and the J gene lost 0 bases, with 7 bases spanning the gap. The CDR3 loop spans 13 amino acids. The chain's CDR3 is CASSLRANYGYTF. The CDR3 DNA follows: TGTGCCAGCAGTCTCAGGGCTAACTATGGCTACACCTTC.

The chain couples TRBV13 to TRBJ2-7; 11 bases line up with TRBD2. The CDR3 covers 14 residues. V was pared by 5 bases and J by 5 bases, with 5 bases of the junction left unmatched. Germline V gives CDR1 PRHDT, CDR2 FYEKMQ (reference sequence). The CDR3 loop reads CASSLLAGVDEQYF. The DNA of the CDR3 is TGTGCCAGCAGCCTACTAGCGGGAGTAGACGAGCAGTACTTC.

This clone was observed once. The V and J genes are TRBV28 and TRBJ1-2; D is undetermined. Deletions cut 5 bases from V and 6 bases from J, with 22 bases between. The length of the CDR3 is 16 residues. Germline lookup yields CDR1 MDHEN and CDR2 SYDVKM. The CDR3 DNA follows: TGTGCCAGCAGTGCCCCCCGCGCGAAATTTTCAAATGGCTACACCTTC. It is translated as CASSAPRAKFSNGYTF.

V usage is TRBV4-2 and J usage is TRBJ2-3, with D perhaps TRBD2 (6 bases). Trimming took off 0 bases at V and 2 bases at J, with 15 bases between the two ends. This CDR3 has 17 residues. The germline gives CDR1 LGHNA, CDR2 YNFKEQ. CDR3 in DNA: TGTGCCAGCAGCCAAGATCAGCCTAGCGCCCTCACAGATACGCAGTATTTT. It translates to CASSQDQPSALTDTQYF.

The genes are TRBV21-1 and TRBJ1-1; the table's D call of TRBD1 was not tested on the DNA. TRBV21-1 is annotated as a pseudogene. This CDR3 contains 16 residues. CDR3 in amino acids: CASSNGQGKMNTEAFF. The DNA for the CDR3 is TGTGCCAGCAGCAACGGACAGGGTAAAATGAACACTGAAGCTTTCTTT.

This clone was recorded only once. The chain employs TRBV6-5 and TRBJ1-1, with a weak D call TRBD1 (6 bases). V lost 6 bases, J lost 0 bases, and 11 bases lay in between. Germline lookup yields CDR1 MNHEY and CDR2 SVGAGI. There are 14 residues in the CDR3. CDR3 protein: CASSRGLLNTEAFF. CDR3 nucleotide sequence: TGTGCCAGCAGCAGGGGACTATTGAACACTGAAGCTTTCTTT.

The gene calls are TRBV5-1 and TRBJ1-1, with TRBD1 matching over 9 bases. The V gene's germline CDR1 is SGHRS and CDR2 YFSETQ. The CDR3 extends over 16 amino acids. V was clipped by 4 bases and J by 4 bases; unmatched bases: 11. CDR3 nucleotide sequence: TGCGCCAGCAGCCCTATCATGGGACAGGGTTTCACTGAAGCTTTCTTT. Amino acids: CASSPIMGQGFTEAFF.

The chain couples TRBV7-9 to TRBJ1-4, with D tentatively TRBD1 (5 bases). Per the germline V gene, CDR1 is SEHNR and CDR2 is FQNEAQ (reference sequence). V was clipped by 1 base and J by 5 bases, with 8 bases between them. CDR3 length: 14 residues. CDR3 residues: CASSLGQGNEKLFF. DNA of the CDR3: TGTGCCAGCAGCTTAGGTCAGGGAAATGAAAAACTGTTTTTT.

This sequence joins TRBV5-1 and TRBJ1-1, with a weak D call TRBD1 (6 bases). Germline values: CDR1 SGHRS, CDR2 YFSETQ. V lost 2 bases to trimming and J lost 4 bases, with 9 bases between them. CDR3 length: 13 amino acids. The CDR3 DNA reads TGCGCCAGCAGCTTCTGGGACACCACTGAAGCTTTCTTT. Residues: CASSFWDTTEAFF.

This rearrangement joins TRBV5-6 to TRBJ2-3; D possibly corresponds to TRBD2 (6 bases). Germline CDR1 and CDR2: SGHDT and YYEEEE. This CDR3 spans 12 amino acids. V was shortened by 4 bases and J by 10 bases, with 13 bases between the two germline ends. The CDR3 sequence: CASSGLPGAQYF. The CDR3 DNA is TGTGCCAGCAGCGGACTCCCGGGGGCGCAGTATTTT.

The rearrangement uses TRBV6-6 and TRBJ1-3; D call uncertain. V lost 2 bases and J 0 bases, leaving 5 bases between the germline ends. Looked up from germline, CDR1 is MNHNY and CDR2 is SVGAGI (reference sequence). The CDR3 extends over 14 amino acids. The CDR3 DNA follows: TGTGCCAGCAGTTACGAGAGCTCTGGAAACACCATATATTTT. Its translation: CASSYESSGNTIYF.

This clone has a single count. In DNA form, the CDR3 reads TGTGCCAGCAGCCAAGAGGCGGGAAGAGCACCGAGTGAGCAGTTCTTC. It encodes CASSQEAGRAPSEQFF. The chain couples TRBV4-2 to TRBJ2-1, with a weak D call TRBD2 (6 bases). CDR1 is LGHNA and CDR2 is YNFKEQ in the germline V gene. With 0 bases removed from V and 9 bases from J, the gap between germline ends came to 18 bases. The CDR3 length is 16 residues.

The chain couples TRBV28 to TRBJ2-7; weak D call: TRBD2 (5 bases). The CDR3 consists of 13 residues. Germline assignment: CDR1 MDHEN and CDR2 SYDVKM. V lost 3 bases and J 11 bases, leaving 17 bases between the germline ends. CDR3 DNA sequence: TGTGCCAGCAGTTTCCCCCGGGGAGTCGTAGAGTACTTC. It is translated as CASSFPRGVVEYF.

The chain employs TRBV6-5 and TRBJ1-5; no reliable D call. V was cut by 6 bases and J by 2 bases, with 14 bases left in between. CDR1 and CDR2 from the germline V gene are MNHEY and SVGAGI. There are 15 residues in the CDR3. DNA of the CDR3: TGTGCCAGCAGCGACTCCCACGGGGGCAATCAGCCCCAGCATTTT. This codes for CASSDSHGGNQPQHF.

A few counts support this clone. The V call is TRBV21-1, the J call TRBJ1-2; TRBD1 is taken as the D call from the table, unchecked against the DNA. TRBV21-1 is described as a pseudogene. This CDR3 has 13 residues. As DNA, the CDR3 is TGTGCCAGCAGCAGGGGCTGCGGTGATGGCTACACCTTC. Translation: CASSRGCGDGYTF.

The chain joins TRBV28 to TRBJ2-3; 8 bases match TRBD1. CDR3 length: 16 amino acids. J was trimmed by 2 bases and V by 2 bases; bases with no gene match: 6. Germline loops: CDR1 MDHEN, CDR2 SYDVKM. The CDR3 spells CASSLGTGSSTDTQYF. The CDR3, as DNA: TGTGCCAGCAGTTTAGGGACAGGCTCCTCCACAGATACGCAGTATTTT.

This rearrangement joins TRBV6-6 to TRBJ2-1; perhaps TRBD1 as D (5 bases). The CDR3 runs 16 residues. The V gene's germline CDR1 is MNHNY and CDR2 SVGAGI (reference sequence). The germline V and J ends were trimmed by 0 bases and 1 base, with 10 bases remaining between them. CDR3 nucleotides: TGTGCCAGCAGTTACTCCTGGGGCAGTTCCTACAATGAGCAGTTCTTC. It is translated as CASSYSWGSSYNEQFF.

This clone has only one observation. The gene calls are TRBV28 and TRBJ2-7; D might be TRBD1 (6 bases). The germline CDR1 and CDR2 sequences are MDHEN and SYDVKM. Trimming left V 4 bases short and J 7 bases short, with 11 bases between. The CDR3 covers 12 residues. The CDR3 DNA is TGTGCCAGCAGTTCAGACAGGCGAGAGCAGTACTTC. Its protein product is CASSSDRREQYF. The full variable domain, rest sourced from reference TRBV28 and TRBJ2-7, is DVKVTQSSRYLVKRTGEKVFLECVQDMDHENMFWYRQDPGLGLRLIYFSYDVKMKEKGDIPEGYSVSREKKERFSLILESASTNQTSMYLCASSSDRREQYFGPGTRLTVT.

V gene TRBV7-2 combines with J gene TRBJ2-7; D gene unclear. CDR1 is SGHTA and CDR2 is FQGNSA in the germline V gene. Trimming left V 4 bases short and J 2 bases short, with 12 bases between. This CDR3 has 14 amino acids. The CDR3 DNA follows: TGTGCCAGCAGCTACACAATTACACCCTACGAGCAGTACTTC. Translating it yields CASSYTITPYEQYF. The whole variable domain, remainder taken from reference TRBV7-2 and TRBJ2-7, is GAGVSQSPSNKVTEKGKDVELRCDPISGHTALYWYRQSLGQGLEFLIYFQGNSAPDKSGLPSDRFSAERTGGSVSTLTIQRTQQEDSAVYLCASSYTITPYEQYFGPGTRLTVT.

V gene TRBV7-2 combines with J gene TRBJ2-2; a weak D match, TRBD2 (5 bases). Trimming took 1 base from V and 4 from J, leaving 7 bases between them. The CDR3 has 14 residues. Looked up from germline, CDR1 is SGHTA and CDR2 is FQGNSA. The CDR3 is CASSLGRTTGELFF. Written as DNA, the CDR3 is TGTGCCAGCAGCTTAGGGAGGACCACCGGGGAGCTGTTTTTT.

This rearrangement joins TRBV7-3 to TRBJ2-1; 7 bases match TRBD2. J gave up 6 bases and V 2 bases, and 7 bases lay outside the gene matches. The CDR3 has 15 amino acids. Germline assignment: CDR1 SGHTA and CDR2 FQGTGA. The DNA of the CDR3 is TGTGCCAGCAGCTTAGGGGGGGAGAGCGGCAATGAGCAGTTCTTC. Residues: CASSLGGESGNEQFF.